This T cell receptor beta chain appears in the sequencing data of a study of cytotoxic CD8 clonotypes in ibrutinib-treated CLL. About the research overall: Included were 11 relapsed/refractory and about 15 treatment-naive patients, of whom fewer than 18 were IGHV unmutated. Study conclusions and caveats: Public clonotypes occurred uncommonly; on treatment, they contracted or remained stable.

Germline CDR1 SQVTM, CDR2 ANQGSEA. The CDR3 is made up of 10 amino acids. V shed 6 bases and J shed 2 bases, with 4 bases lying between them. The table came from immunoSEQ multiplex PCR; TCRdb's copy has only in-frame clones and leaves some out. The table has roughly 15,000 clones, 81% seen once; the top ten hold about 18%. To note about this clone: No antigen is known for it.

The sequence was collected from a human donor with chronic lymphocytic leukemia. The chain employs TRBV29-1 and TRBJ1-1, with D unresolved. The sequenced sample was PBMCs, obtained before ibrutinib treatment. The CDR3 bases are TGCAGCGTCCTAAACACTGAAGCTTTCTTT. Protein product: CSVLNTEAFF.